The rows below give T cell receptor beta chains drawn from one sample of a study of T cell clonotyping in hematopoietic cell transplantation. Repertoires were generated with immunoSEQ multiplex PCR, while TCRdb's copy carries only in-frame clones and drops some. The sample holds more than 12,000 clones, approximately 84% seen once. The sample was PBMCs, taken 100 days after allogeneic stem cell transplant. These receptor sequences come from a male patient in his fifties who had an allogeneic stem cell transplant from an unrelated donor, so T cells may come from the graft donor. Some clones in this sample may be carry-over from other donors' samples. Both conserved end residues are part of each CDR3. The order of the fields is J gene, D gene, V gene, clone size, CDR3 DNA, CDR3 protein. The D gene is left open where the match is weak. Rows may omit the clone size; those that give it use once, few, many or a size class.

TRBJ2-2	TRBD1	TRBV7-3	.	TGTGCCAGCAGCACGACAGGGACCGGGGAGCTGTTTTTT	CASSTTGTGELFF
TRBJ1-5	.	TRBV6-1	.	TGTGCCAGCAGTGAACTTTTGAGCGAGAATCAGCCCCAGCATTTT	CASSELLSENQPQHF
TRBJ2-3	TRBD2	TRBV5-6	.	TGTGCCAGCAGCCCACCTTTGGGCGGGGGGGTAGATACGCAGTATTTT	CASSPPLGGGVDTQYF
TRBJ1-1	.	TRBV30	.	TGTGCCTGGAGCGACCACCCGAGGAACACTGAAGCTTTCTTT	CAWSDHPRNTEAFF
TRBJ2-4	.	TRBV2	.	TGTGCCAGCAGGGGGCAGGATCAAAACATTCAGTACTTC	CASRGQDQNIQYF
TRBJ1-5	.	TRBV2	.	TGTGCCAGCAGTGAACGTCAGGGAGATCAGCCCCAGCATTTT	CASSERQGDQPQHF
TRBJ2-3	.	TRBV25-1	.	TGTGCCAGCAGTCCCCTCGGGACTGCCGGTAACACGCAGTATTTT	CASSPLGTAGNTQYF
TRBJ2-7	.	TRBV5-6	.	TGTGCCAGCAGCTACGCTGCAGCCCCCTACGAGCAGTACTTC	CASSYAAAPYEQYF
TRBJ1-2	TRBD1	TRBV2	.	TGTGCCAGCAGCCTACAGGGGATCTATGGCTACACCTTC	CASSLQGIYGYTF
TRBJ1-1	TRBD1	TRBV9	.	TGTGCCAGCAGCGTAGGAGGCAGGGGGGACACTGAAGCTTTCTTT	CASSVGGRGDTEAFF
TRBJ2-7	.	TRBV9	.	TGTGCCAGCAGCCCGGCGTCCCCCTACGAGCAGTACTTC	CASSPASPYEQYF
TRBJ2-5	.	TRBV2	.	TGTGCCAGCAGTTCGACGTGGGCGGAGCAGTACTTC	CASSSTWAEQYF
TRBJ1-4	.	TRBV5-6	.	TGTGCCAGCAGCTTGCCCGCAACTAATGAAAAACTGTTTTTT	CASSLPATNEKLFF
TRBJ2-7	.	TRBV5-5	.	TGTGCCAGCAGCCGGACCTCCAAGGGGGCCTACGAGCAGTACTTC	CASSRTSKGAYEQYF
TRBJ2-3	TRBD2	TRBV4-2	.	TGTGCCAGCAGCCAAGCGCAGCGGGGGAGCACAGATACGCAGTATTTT	CASSQAQRGSTDTQYF
TRBJ2-5	TRBD2	TRBV5-1	.	TGCGCCAGCAGCTTGGGGACTAGCGGGGGGTCAGAGACCCAGTACTTC	CASSLGTSGGSETQYF
TRBJ2-1	TRBD2	TRBV4-2	few	TGTGCCAGCAGCCGTTTACTAGCGAACAATGAGCAGTTCTTC	CASSRLLANNEQFF
TRBJ1-2	.	TRBV5-4	.	TGTGCCAGCAGCTTGGCCGAGTCGACAAGATATGGCTACACCTTC	CASSLAESTRYGYTF
TRBJ2-5	.	TRBV9	.	TGTGCCAGCAGCCCCGGGACCAAACCAGCGACCCAGTACTTC	CASSPGTKPATQYF
TRBJ2-7	TRBD1	TRBV30	.	TGTGCCTGGAGAGGACAGGCCGCAGGCGAGCAGTACTTC	CAWRGQAAGEQYF
TRBJ1-6	TRBD1	TRBV2	few	TGTGCCAGCAGTGAAGGTCAGGGGGATAATTCACCCCTCCACTTT	CASSEGQGDNSPLHF
TRBJ2-5	.	TRBV7-3	.	TGTGCCAGCAGCTTCCCTCCCAGCGGGCTCGGCCGACAAGAGACCCAGTACTTC	CASSFPPSGLGRQETQYF
TRBJ1-2	.	TRBV25-1	.	TGTGCCAGCAGTGACAGGGGTTATGGCTACACCTTC	CASSDRGYGYTF
TRBJ2-5	.	TRBV30	.	TGTGCCTGGGGGACCCAGGGTGAGACCCAGTACTTC	CAWGTQGETQYF
TRBJ2-1	TRBD1	TRBV19	.	TGTGCCAGTAGTATTACAGGGGCCCCCTACAATGAGCAGTTCTTC	CASSITGAPYNEQFF
TRBJ1-3	.	TRBV29-1	.	TGCAGCGTTGATCGGAGGACACCCTCTGGAAACACCATATATTTT	CSVDRRTPSGNTIYF
TRBJ2-5	.	TRBV4-1	.	TGCGCCAGCAGCGGCGCGGGACAGACCCAAGAGACCCAGTACTTC	CASSGAGQTQETQYF